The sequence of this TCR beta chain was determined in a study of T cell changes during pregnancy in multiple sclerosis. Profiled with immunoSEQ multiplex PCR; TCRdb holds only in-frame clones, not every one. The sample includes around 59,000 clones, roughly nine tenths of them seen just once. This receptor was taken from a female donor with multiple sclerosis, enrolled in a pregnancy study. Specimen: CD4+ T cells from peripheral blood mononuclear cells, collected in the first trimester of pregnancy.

CDR3 amino acids: CAWSGVSGRPEQFF. The CDR3 bases are TGTGCCTGGAGTGGGGTGTCCGGGAGGCCTGAGCAGTTCTTC. The chain couples TRBV30 to TRBJ2-1; 7 positions agree with TRBD2. This CDR3 contains 14 residues. The ends lost 1 base at V and 9 bases at J; junction bases unmatched: 9. CDR1 and CDR2 (germline): GTSNPN, SVGIG (reference sequence).